These T cell receptor beta chains were read from a single sample in a study of blood T cells in healthy people across ages. TCRdb redid the calling of the 5' RACE reads with MiXCR, one entry per CDR3 protein. The sample contains 750,000 to 850,000 distinct CDR3 sequences, 20% to 25% of which appear only once. This same sample was also taken into another study, of T cells of mothers and their children.

Sequences were obtained from blood. These receptors came from a boy aged 5-17 years in good health. CDR3s include the opening cysteine and the closing phenylalanine or tryptophan. A D gene is named only where the DNA matches it firmly. Where a row states a size, it is once, few, many or the class of an expanded clone; other rows omit it.

j_gene: TRBJ2-7
v_gene: TRBV18
abundance: NA
d_gene: TRBD1
CDR3nt: TGTGCCAGCTTAACCCGTACAGGGGCCGACGAGCAGTACTTC
CDR3aa: CASLTRTGADEQYF

j_gene: TRBJ2-5
v_gene: TRBV7-2
abundance: NA
d_gene: TRBD1
CDR3nt: TGTGCCAGCAGACCCGGGACAGAAGAGACCCTGTACTTC
CDR3aa: CASRPGTEETLYF

j_gene: TRBJ2-5
v_gene: TRBV7-9
abundance: NA
d_gene: NA
CDR3nt: TGTGCCAGCAGCCAACCAGGGGAGGCCCAGTACTTC
CDR3aa: CASSQPGEAQYF

j_gene: TRBJ2-7
v_gene: TRBV29-1
abundance: NA
d_gene: NA
CDR3nt: TGCAGCGTTGAAGAAGGGCAGGGCTCCTACGAGCAGTACTTC
CDR3aa: CSVEEGQGSYEQYF

j_gene: TRBJ1-5
v_gene: TRBV28
abundance: NA
d_gene: NA
CDR3nt: TGTGCCAGCCTCGAAGGTCATCAGCCCCAGCATTTT
CDR3aa: CASLEGHQPQHF

j_gene: TRBJ1-2
v_gene: TRBV6-5
abundance: NA
d_gene: NA
CDR3nt: TGTGCCAGCAGTTACACGGGGGCGCGGGGCTACACCTTC
CDR3aa: CASSYTGARGYTF

j_gene: TRBJ2-7
v_gene: TRBV20-1
abundance: NA
d_gene: TRBD2
CDR3nt: TGCAGTGCTAGCCCGGGGGTGGCGGGAGGGCCGGAAGAGCAGTACTTC
CDR3aa: CSASPGVAGGPEEQYF

j_gene: TRBJ2-1
v_gene: TRBV7-8
abundance: NA
d_gene: NA
CDR3nt: TGTGCCAGCAGCTTAGCGTGGCAGGGCGATGAGCAGTTCTTC
CDR3aa: CASSLAWQGDEQFF

j_gene: TRBJ2-3
v_gene: TRBV28
abundance: NA
d_gene: NA
CDR3nt: TGTGCCAGCAGTATCGGACGGGATCGGGGGTCCACAGATACGCAGTATTTT
CDR3aa: CASSIGRDRGSTDTQYF

j_gene: TRBJ2-5
v_gene: TRBV12-3/TRBV12-4
abundance: few
d_gene: NA
CDR3nt: TGTGCCAGCAGTTTCTCCGTGGGGAGCCAAGAGACCCAGTACTTC
CDR3aa: CASSFSVGSQETQYF

j_gene: TRBJ1-1
v_gene: TRBV20-1
abundance: few
d_gene: NA
CDR3nt: TGCAGTGCCAGCCTCCTATGGAGGAACACTGAAGCTTTCTTT
CDR3aa: CSASLLWRNTEAFF

j_gene: TRBJ1-2
v_gene: TRBV6-6
abundance: NA
d_gene: NA
CDR3nt: TGTGCCAGCAGTTACCCGGGGGGCTATGGCTACACCTTC
CDR3aa: CASSYPGGYGYTF

j_gene: TRBJ1-4
v_gene: TRBV4-2
abundance: NA
d_gene: TRBD1
CDR3nt: TGTGCCAGCAGCCAGGACCGGGACAGTAATGAAAAACTGTTTTTT
CDR3aa: CASSQDRDSNEKLFF

j_gene: TRBJ2-7
v_gene: TRBV12-3/TRBV12-4
abundance: NA
d_gene: NA
CDR3nt: TGTGCCAGCAGTTGGGGCAGGGACGAGCAGTACTTC
CDR3aa: CASSWGRDEQYF

j_gene: TRBJ2-6
v_gene: TRBV4-3
abundance: NA
d_gene: TRBD1
CDR3nt: TGCGCCAGCAGCCAAGAAACAGGGGGGACTGGGGCCAACGTCCTGACTTTC
CDR3aa: CASSQETGGTGANVLTF

j_gene: TRBJ1-5
v_gene: TRBV6-2/TRBV6-3
abundance: many
d_gene: NA
CDR3nt: TGTGCCAGCAGTTATCCCCTAACGGGAGGGCCCCAGCATTTT
CDR3aa: CASSYPLTGGPQHF

j_gene: TRBJ2-1
v_gene: TRBV6-2/TRBV6-3
abundance: NA
d_gene: TRBD2
CDR3nt: TGTGCCAGCAGTAAACTCGACAGCGGGGCTGAGCAGTTCTTC
CDR3aa: CASSKLDSGAEQFF

j_gene: TRBJ2-4
v_gene: TRBV7-9
abundance: many
d_gene: TRBD2
CDR3nt: TGTGCCAGCAGCCTGACTAGCGGGGGAGTAGCCAAAAACATTCAGTACTTC
CDR3aa: CASSLTSGGVAKNIQYF

j_gene: TRBJ2-7
v_gene: TRBV5-1
abundance: few
d_gene: NA
CDR3nt: TGCGCCAGCAGCCTCTTAACCGGGATAGACTACGAGCAGTACTTC
CDR3aa: CASSLLTGIDYEQYF

j_gene: TRBJ2-2
v_gene: TRBV3-1
abundance: NA
d_gene: TRBD2
CDR3nt: TGTGCCAGCAGCCCCGGGACTAGGAGCACCGGGGAGCTGTTTTTT
CDR3aa: CASSPGTRSTGELFF

j_gene: TRBJ2-3
v_gene: TRBV7-6
abundance: few
d_gene: NA
CDR3nt: TGTGCCAGCAGCTTCTTGACAGCTCCTAGCACAGATACGCAGTATTTT
CDR3aa: CASSFLTAPSTDTQYF